The clone carrying this T cell receptor beta chain has only a few counts. Its antigen is currently unknown. The sample comes from a study of cytomegalovirus exposure and HLA in healthy donors. The V gene lost 2 bases and the J gene lost 2 bases, with 9 bases spanning the gap. The CDR3 sequence is 14 residues long. Germline V gene sequence: CDR1 MRHNA, CDR2 SNTAGT. Findings and limits, study-wide: In an earlier analysis, productive rearrangement rates for most beta V segments clustered near 87% or 30%. At a 0.05 false discovery rate, a later analysis found over 15,000 TCR beta sequences to be associated with HLA alleles. Later analysis placed DRB1 highest and HLA-C lowest in TCR association rates, which differed by HLA locus.

PCR used 60 Vbeta primers and 13 Jbeta primers. Repertoires were generated with immunoSEQ multiplex PCR, while TCRdb's copy carries only in-frame clones and drops some. The sample consists of around 140,000 clones, approximately 80% of them appearing once. The chain uses TRBV6-4 and TRBJ2-5, with D perhaps TRBD2 (6 bases). The source of this sequence is a man aged 35-49 years in good health and CMV-seronegative. The sequenced material came from PBMCs. The CDR3 region is CASSDGEVQETQYF. CDR3 nucleotides: TGTGCCAGCAGTGACGGGGAGGTGCAAGAGACCCAGTACTTC.